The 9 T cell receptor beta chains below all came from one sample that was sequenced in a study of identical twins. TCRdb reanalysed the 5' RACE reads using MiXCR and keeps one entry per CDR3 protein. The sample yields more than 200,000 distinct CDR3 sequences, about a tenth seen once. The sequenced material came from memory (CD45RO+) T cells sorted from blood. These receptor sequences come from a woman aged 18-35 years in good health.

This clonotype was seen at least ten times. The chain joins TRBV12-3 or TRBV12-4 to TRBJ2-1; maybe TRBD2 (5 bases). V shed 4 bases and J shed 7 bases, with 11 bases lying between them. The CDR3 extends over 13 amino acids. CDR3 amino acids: CASSSSGINEQFF. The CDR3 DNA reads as TGTGCCAGCAGTTCGAGCGGAATTAATGAGCAGTTCTTC.

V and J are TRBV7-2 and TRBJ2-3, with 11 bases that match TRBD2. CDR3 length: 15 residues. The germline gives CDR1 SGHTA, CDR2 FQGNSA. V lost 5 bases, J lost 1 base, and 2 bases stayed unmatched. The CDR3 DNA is TGTGCCAGCAGCCTTAGCGGGAGGGGCACAGATACGCAGTATTTT. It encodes CASSLSGRGTDTQYF.

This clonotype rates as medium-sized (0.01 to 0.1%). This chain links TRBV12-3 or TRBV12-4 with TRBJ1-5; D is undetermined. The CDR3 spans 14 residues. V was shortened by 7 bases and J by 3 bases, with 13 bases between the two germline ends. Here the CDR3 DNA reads TGTGCCAGCAAGGTCCAGGCCGACAATCAGCCCCAGCATTTT. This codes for CASKVQADNQPQHF.

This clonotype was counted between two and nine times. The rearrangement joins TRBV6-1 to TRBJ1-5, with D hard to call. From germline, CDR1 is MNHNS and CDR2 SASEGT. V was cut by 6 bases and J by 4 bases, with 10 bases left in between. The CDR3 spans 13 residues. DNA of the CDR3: TGTGCCAGCAGAGGTATGGGAAATCAGCCCCAGCATTTT. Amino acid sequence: CASRGMGNQPQHF.

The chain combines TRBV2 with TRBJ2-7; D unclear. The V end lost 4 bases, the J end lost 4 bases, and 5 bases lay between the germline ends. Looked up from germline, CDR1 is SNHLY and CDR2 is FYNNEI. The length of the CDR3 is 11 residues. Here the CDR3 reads CASSVTYEQYF. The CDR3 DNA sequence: TGTGCCAGCAGTGTCACTTACGAGCAGTACTTC.

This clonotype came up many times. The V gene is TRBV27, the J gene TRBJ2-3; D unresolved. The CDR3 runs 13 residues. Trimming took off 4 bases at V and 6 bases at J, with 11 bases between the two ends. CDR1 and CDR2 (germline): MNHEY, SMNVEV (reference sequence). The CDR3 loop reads CASSSPGRDTQYF. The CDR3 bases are TGTGCCAGCAGTTCCCCCGGGCGGGATACGCAGTATTTT.

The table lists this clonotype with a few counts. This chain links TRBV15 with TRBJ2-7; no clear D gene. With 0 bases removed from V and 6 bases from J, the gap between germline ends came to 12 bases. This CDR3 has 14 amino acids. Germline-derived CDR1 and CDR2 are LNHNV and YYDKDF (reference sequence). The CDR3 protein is CATSRDRWSGEQYF. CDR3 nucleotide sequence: TGTGCCACCAGCAGAGATAGGTGGTCCGGCGAGCAGTACTTC.

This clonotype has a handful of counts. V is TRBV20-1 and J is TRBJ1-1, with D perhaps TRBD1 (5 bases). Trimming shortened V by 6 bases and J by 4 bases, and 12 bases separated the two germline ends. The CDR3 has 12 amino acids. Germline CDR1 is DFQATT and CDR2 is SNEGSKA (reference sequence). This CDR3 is CSAEGRGTEAFF. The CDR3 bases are TGCAGTGCGGAGGGGCGGGGCACTGAAGCTTTCTTT.

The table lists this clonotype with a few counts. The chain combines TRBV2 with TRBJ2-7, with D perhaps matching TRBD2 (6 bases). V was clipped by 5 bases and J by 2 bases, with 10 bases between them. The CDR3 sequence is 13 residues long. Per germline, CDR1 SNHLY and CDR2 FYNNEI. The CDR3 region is CASSMGLTYEQYF. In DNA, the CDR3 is TGTGCCAGCAGTATGGGACTTACCTACGAGCAGTACTTC.